These 25 T cell receptor beta chains were sequenced from one sample in a study of T cells in Graves' hyperthyroidism and ophthalmopathy. Template material for amplifying TCR beta CDR3 regions consisted of RNA transcripts. HTBI primers drove first-round RT-PCR of the TCR CDR3. A single record per CDR3 protein comes from TCRdb applying MiXCR to the multiplex PCR reads. The repertoire includes approximately 490,000 distinct CDR3 sequences, about 20% of them detected once, and 49% sits in the top ten. The material sequenced was blood. The receptor set was obtained from a woman between 65 and 79 years old with Graves' ophthalmopathy.

This rearrangement joins TRBV27 to TRBJ2-3, with D unresolved. The V gene lost 3 bases and the J gene lost 10 bases, with 14 bases spanning the gap. Germline V gene data show CDR1 as MNHEY and CDR2 as SMNVEV (reference sequence). The length of the CDR3 is 13 residues. The CDR3 loop reads CASSFTPQRAQYF. The CDR3, as DNA: TGTGCCAGCAGTTTTACCCCCCAGAGAGCGCAGTATTTT.

This clonotype showed up just a few times. The chain recombines TRBV10-3 with TRBJ1-2, with 9 bases lining up with TRBD1. The germline CDR1 and CDR2 sequences are ENHRY and SYGVKD. The junction had 3 bases not matched to a gene; V was cut back by 6 bases and J by 4 bases. The CDR3 is 13 amino acids. CDR3 amino acids: CAIRGGQGYGYTF. As DNA, the CDR3 is TGTGCCATCAGGGGGGGACAGGGCTATGGCTACACCTTC.

This clonotype was counted at least ten times. The chain is built from TRBV2 and TRBJ1-1, with 8 bases aligning to TRBD1. The germline V gene encodes CDR1 SNHLY and CDR2 FYNNEI. Unmatched junction bases numbered 8, after V lost 6 bases and J lost 5 bases. The CDR3 runs to 14 residues. The CDR3 DNA follows: TGTGCCAGCAGAACCCAGGGGGCAGGGACTGAAGCTTTCTTT. This sequence encodes CASRTQGAGTEAFF.

The rearrangement links TRBV3-1 to TRBJ1-1; the D is unclear. There are 12 residues in the CDR3. Germline CDR1 LGHDT, CDR2 YNNKEL (reference sequence). V was trimmed by 4 bases and J by 10 bases, leaving 13 bases between them. The CDR3 loop reads CASSREGGRAFF. As DNA, the CDR3 is TGTGCCAGCAGCCGCGAGGGAGGGAGAGCTTTCTTT.

The V gene is TRBV29-1, the J gene TRBJ2-5; D gene ambiguous. CDR1 SQVTM and CDR2 ANQGSEA come from the germline V gene. V gave up 3 bases and J gave up 4 bases, with 9 bases separating them. This CDR3 has 12 amino acids. CDR3 in amino acids: CSVDGVGETQYF. The CDR3 nucleotides are TGCAGCGTTGATGGGGTTGGAGAGACCCAGTACTTC.

A note on this clonotype: Given a much more abundant clone one base away, this may be a read error. V and J are TRBV27 and TRBJ1-5, with D unresolved. CDR1 is MNHEY and CDR2 is SMNVEV in the germline V gene (reference sequence). CDR3 size: 15 residues. The V gene lost 6 bases and the J gene lost 2 bases, with 14 bases spanning the gap. For the CDR3, the DNA is TGTGCCAGCAGCCACCGGATTGATCGCAATCAGCCCCAGCATTTT. Its protein product is CASSHRIDRNQPQHF.

This clonotype was seen repeatedly, ten times or more. The chain couples TRBV6-1 to TRBJ1-4; 7 bases align to TRBD1. J lost 4 bases, V lost 7 bases, and 6 bases had no gene match. This CDR3 is 14 amino acids long. CDR1 and CDR2 (germline): MNHNS, SASEGT. For the CDR3, the DNA is TGTGCCAGCACCACGGGACAGCTTAATGAAAAACTGTTTTTT. Translating it yields CASTTGQLNEKLFF.

V usage is TRBV6-1 and J usage is TRBJ1-2; D is ambiguous. Germline-derived CDR1 and CDR2 are MNHNS and SASEGT. The CDR3 extends over 12 amino acids. Trimming took 6 bases from V and 1 from J, leaving 6 bases between them. The CDR3: CASRRVNYGYTF. The CDR3 nucleotides read TGTGCCAGCAGACGGGTTAACTATGGCTACACCTTC.

The chain employs TRBV5-1 and TRBJ1-1; TRBD1 is a possible D gene (6 bases). Trimming took off 4 bases at V and 4 bases at J, with 14 bases between the two ends. The CDR3 loop spans 14 amino acids. Germline V gives CDR1 SGHRS, CDR2 YFSETQ. This CDR3 reads CASSPTGGFTEAFF. Written as DNA, the CDR3 is TGCGCCAGCAGCCCGACAGGTGGATTCACTGAAGCTTTCTTT. The variable domain in full, completed from reference TRBV5-1 and TRBJ1-1, reads KAGVTQTPRYLIKTRGQQVTLSCSPISGHRSVSWYQQTPGQGLQFLFEYFSETQRNKGNFPGRFSGRQFSNSRSEMNVSTLELGDSALYLCASSPTGGFTEAFFGQGTRLTVV.

The chain employs TRBV19 and TRBJ2-2, with D perhaps matching TRBD1 (5 bases). Trimming took off 9 bases at V and 2 bases at J, with 25 bases between the two ends. The CDR3 is made up of 18 amino acids. Germline CDR1 LNHDA, CDR2 SQIVND (reference sequence). The CDR3 is CASGMGPPRPRNTGELFF. The CDR3 nucleotides are TGTGCCAGCGGTATGGGGCCCCCCCGACCACGTAACACCGGGGAGCTGTTTTTT.

As for this clonotype: This may be a read error: a much more frequent sequence differs by one nucleotide. The chain recombines TRBV2 with TRBJ1-4; 7 nucleotides agree with TRBD1. In germline, CDR1 is SNHLY, CDR2 FYNNEI. The CDR3 has 13 residues. Written as DNA, the CDR3 is TGTGCCAGCAGGGGACAGCATAATGAAAAACTGTCTTTT. Translated, it gives CASRGQHNEKLSF.

This clonotype was picked up a small number of times. In DNA, the CDR3 is TGCAGTGCTAGCCTAGCGGGGGGTTTCACAGATACGCAGTATTTT. It codes for CSASLAGGFTDTQYF. The chain has TRBV20-1 and TRBJ2-3, with 11 bases fitting TRBD2. Losses at the gene ends were 3 bases for V and 2 bases for J; bases not matched to a gene: 4. CDR1 is DFQATT and CDR2 is SNEGSKA in the germline V gene (reference sequence). The CDR3 spans 15 residues.

The gene calls are TRBV19 and TRBJ1-1; 11 bases agree with TRBD1. The CDR3 is 14 residues long. With V trimmed by 1 base and J by 5 bases, 0 bases remained unmatched. In germline, CDR1 is LNHDA, CDR2 SQIVND (reference sequence). The CDR3 is CASSIGDRGTEAFF. For the CDR3, the DNA is TGTGCCAGTAGTATAGGGGACAGGGGGACTGAAGCTTTCTTT.

The genes are TRBV2 and TRBJ2-2; unclear D gene. Germline V gene lookup returns CDR1 SNHLY and CDR2 FYNNEI. The V end lost 6 bases, the J end lost 6 bases, and 8 bases lay between the germline ends. The CDR3 runs 12 residues. CDR3 DNA sequence: TGTGCCAGCAGAACCGCCGCCGGGGAGCTGTTTTTT. This gives the protein CASRTAAGELFF.

A word on this clonotype: A much larger clone lies one base from this, so it may be a read error. This rearrangement joins TRBV12-3 or TRBV12-4 to TRBJ1-1; no clear D. V was cut by 1 base and J by 4 bases, with 10 bases left in between. This CDR3 region has 14 residues. The CDR3 DNA reads TGTGCCAGCAGTTTAGAAGGGCAGAGCACTGAAGCTTTCTTT. Translating it yields CASSLEGQSTEAFF.

Regarding this clonotype: Just one base apart from a much larger clone, this may be a read error. The rearrangement links TRBV6-1 to TRBJ2-7; 13 bases match TRBD2. The germline V gene encodes CDR1 MNHNS and CDR2 SASEGT. The CDR3 is 14 residues long. CDR3 nucleotide sequence: TGTGTCAGCAGACCCGGGACTAGCGGGAACGAGCAGTACTTC. Protein sequence: CVSRPGTSGNEQYF.

This clonotype was seen at least ten times. The CDR3 region is CASSGEPGLGYEQYF. The CDR3 region has the DNA TGTGCCAGCAGTGGAGAACCGGGACTAGGCTACGAGCAGTACTTC. The chain couples TRBV6-1 to TRBJ2-7; the match to TRBD2 covers 8 bases. CDR3 length equals 15 residues. CDR1 and CDR2 from the germline V gene are MNHNS and SASEGT. The V segment lost 4 bases and the J segment 3 bases; nucleotides outside the gene matches: 8.

The chain uses TRBV7-9 and TRBJ2-5, with 13 bases that match TRBD2. Germline CDR1 reads SEHNR; CDR2 reads FQNEAQ (reference sequence). CDR3 length: 18 amino acids. After removal of 6 bases from V and 5 bases from J, the junction contained 15 bases not matched to a gene. The CDR3 DNA reads TGTGCCAGCAGTATTAAAACGGGACTAGCGGGACGGGGGGAGACCCAGTACTTC. This gives the protein CASSIKTGLAGRGETQYF.

This clonotype appeared many times. The genes are TRBV7-3 and TRBJ1-1; 7 bases match TRBD1. The CDR3 sequence is 15 residues long. The V and J ends lost 4 bases and 1 base, in that order; junction bases with no gene match: 6. Germline V gene data show CDR1 as SGHTA and CDR2 as FQGTGA. This CDR3 is CASSSQTGWNTEAFF. The CDR3 DNA is TGTGCCAGCAGCTCCCAGACAGGGTGGAACACTGAAGCTTTCTTT.

Ten or more counts support this clonotype. The CDR3 coding sequence is TGCGCCGGTCGACTAGCGACTAGCACAGATACGCAGTATTTT. The encoded protein is CAGRLATSTDTQYF. The rearrangement links TRBV5-1 to TRBJ2-3, with 8 bases aligning to TRBD2. Germline lookup yields CDR1 SGHRS and CDR2 YFSETQ. V lost 10 bases and J lost 0; bases outside the gene matches: 7. The CDR3 consists of 14 residues.

At least ten counts were recorded for this clonotype. This chain uses TRBV12-3 or TRBV12-4 with TRBJ2-1; 8 bases align to TRBD2. This CDR3 region has 13 residues. The ends lost 7 bases at V and 8 bases at J; junction bases unmatched: 7. The CDR3 sequence is CASTLSGIYEQFF. In DNA, the CDR3 is TGTGCCAGCACCCTTAGCGGGATATATGAGCAGTTCTTC.

This clonotype showed up just a few times. The chain uses TRBV11-2 and TRBJ1-1; D is unresolved. The CDR3 length is 12 residues. Germline loops: CDR1 SGHAT, CDR2 FQNNGV. The V gene lost 1 base and the J gene lost 6 bases, with 6 bases spanning the gap. DNA for the CDR3: TGTGCCAGCAGCTTAGTTGGCCCTGAAGCTTTCTTT. This gives the protein CASSLVGPEAFF. Filled out from reference TRBV11-2 and TRBJ1-1, the complete variable domain reads EAGVAQSPRYKIIEKRQSVAFWCNPISGHATLYWYQQILGQGPKLLIQFQNNGVVDDSQLPKDRFSAERLKGVDSTLKIQPAKLEDSAVYLCASSLVGPEAFFGQGTRLTVV.

CDR3 protein: CASSQVAATGELFF. CDR3 nucleotide sequence: TGTGCCAGCAGTCAAGTAGCGGCCACCGGGGAGCTGTTTTTT. The chain carries TRBV2 and TRBJ2-2; tentatively, D is TRBD2 (6 bases). The length of the CDR3 is 14 residues. The germline V gene has CDR1 SNHLY and CDR2 FYNNEI. V gave up 5 bases and J gave up 4 bases, with 11 bases separating them.

The CDR3 coding sequence is TGCGCCAGCAGCCAAGGGGGTAGGGGACAGGGTAACGAGCAGTACTTC. It codes for CASSQGGRGQGNEQYF. V usage is TRBV4-3 and J usage is TRBJ2-7, with 9 bases lining up with TRBD1. V trimming: 1 base; J trimming: 5 bases; junction bases outside the gene matches: 9. Per the germline V gene, CDR1 is LGHNA and CDR2 is YSLEER. The CDR3 consists of 16 residues.

CDR3 protein: CSARDGHPQKPQHF. CDR3 DNA: TGCAGTGCTAGAGACGGGCACCCGCAGAAACCCCAGCATTTT. V is TRBV20-1 and J is TRBJ1-5; D not resolved. The length of the CDR3 is 14 residues. Trimming cost V 0 bases and J 10 bases, with 16 bases left between them. From germline, CDR1 is DFQATT and CDR2 SNEGSKA (reference sequence).